Listed below are T cell receptor beta chains from one sample, sequenced in a study of OX40 agonist ivuxolimab in advanced cancers. The table came from immunoSEQ multiplex PCR; TCRdb's copy has only in-frame clones and leaves some out. The table shows tens of thousands of clones, with 75% to 90% occurring only once. Sequences were derived from CD4+ or CD8+ T cells sorted from blood, sampled in a trial of the OX40 agonist ivuxolimab. Every receptor here comes from an adult with an advanced solid tumor such as melanoma, head and neck, liver or kidney cancer. Each CDR3 is given with its conserved first and last residue. D genes are given only for firm matches. For some rows the clone size is stated as once, few or many, or as a class when expanded; others skip it.

d_gene	v_gene	len	abundance	j_gene	CDR3nt	CDR3aa
-	TRBV9	16	-	TRBJ2-5	TGTGCCAGCAGCGTAGATCCAGCGGGTACACAAGAGACCCAGTACTTC	CASSVDPAGTQETQYF
-	TRBV7-2	15	once	TRBJ1-6	TGTGCCAGCAGCTTAGCGGGCCAGGGATCTTCACCCCTCCACTTT	CASSLAGQGSSPLHF
-	TRBV10-3	15	few	TRBJ2-6	TGTGCCATCTCTGGGACTGCGAGGGGGGCCAACGTCCTGACTTTC	CAISGTARGANVLTF
TRBD1	TRBV9	15	-	TRBJ1-3	TGTGCCAGCAGCGTTAGGACAGGGGCTGGAAACACCATATATTTT	CASSVRTGAGNTIYF
-	TRBV2	14	-	TRBJ2-1	TGTGCCAGCATACTAAGGTCAACCGGGACCCCTCTGTTCTTC	CASILRSTGTPLFF
-	TRBV25-1	15	-	TRBJ1-2	-	CASSPSFGPGYGYTF
TRBD1	TRBV27	14	-	TRBJ2-7	TGTGCCAGCAGTTTAAGGGACAGGGTCTACGAGCAGTACTTC	CASSLRDRVYEQYF
TRBD1	TRBV15	16	-	TRBJ2-3	TGTGCCACCAGCAAAGAGAGGACAGGCCGCACAGATACGCAGTATTTT	CATSKERTGRTDTQYF
-	TRBV6-5	14	-	TRBJ1-2	TGTGCCAGCACCACCGGAACGTCACCCTATGGCTACACCTTC	CASTTGTSPYGYTF
-	TRBV30	12	few	TRBJ1-1	TGTGCCTGGAGGACAGGGAACACTGAAGCTTTCTTT	CAWRTGNTEAFF
-	TRBV4-2	15	once	TRBJ2-3	TGTGCCAGCAGCCAATCACCGGGGGAACCGGATACGCAGTATTTT	CASSQSPGEPDTQYF
TRBD2	TRBV27	15	-	TRBJ2-1	TGTGCCAGCAGTGGGGGACTAGCGGGCTACAATGAGCAGTTCTTC	CASSGGLAGYNEQFF
-	TRBV6-5	13	-	TRBJ1-2	TGTGCCAGCAGTTATGCCGGGGTTGATGGCTACACCTTC	CASSYAGVDGYTF
-	TRBV6-6	12	-	TRBJ1-4	TGTGCCAGCAGTAGATCGTCCGATCAACTGTTTTTT	CASSRSSDQLFF
-	TRBV11-2	13	-	TRBJ2-2	TGTGCCAGCAGCTTCGGGAACACCGGGGAGCTGTTTTTT	CASSFGNTGELFF
TRBD1	TRBV7-2	14	-	TRBJ1-1	TGTGCCAGCAGCCTACAGGGGGCGACCACTGAAGCTTTCTTT	CASSLQGATTEAFF
TRBD1	TRBV7-2	13	few	TRBJ1-2	TGTGCCAGCAGCTCTCAGGGGGCGCGGGGCTACACCTTC	CASSSQGARGYTF